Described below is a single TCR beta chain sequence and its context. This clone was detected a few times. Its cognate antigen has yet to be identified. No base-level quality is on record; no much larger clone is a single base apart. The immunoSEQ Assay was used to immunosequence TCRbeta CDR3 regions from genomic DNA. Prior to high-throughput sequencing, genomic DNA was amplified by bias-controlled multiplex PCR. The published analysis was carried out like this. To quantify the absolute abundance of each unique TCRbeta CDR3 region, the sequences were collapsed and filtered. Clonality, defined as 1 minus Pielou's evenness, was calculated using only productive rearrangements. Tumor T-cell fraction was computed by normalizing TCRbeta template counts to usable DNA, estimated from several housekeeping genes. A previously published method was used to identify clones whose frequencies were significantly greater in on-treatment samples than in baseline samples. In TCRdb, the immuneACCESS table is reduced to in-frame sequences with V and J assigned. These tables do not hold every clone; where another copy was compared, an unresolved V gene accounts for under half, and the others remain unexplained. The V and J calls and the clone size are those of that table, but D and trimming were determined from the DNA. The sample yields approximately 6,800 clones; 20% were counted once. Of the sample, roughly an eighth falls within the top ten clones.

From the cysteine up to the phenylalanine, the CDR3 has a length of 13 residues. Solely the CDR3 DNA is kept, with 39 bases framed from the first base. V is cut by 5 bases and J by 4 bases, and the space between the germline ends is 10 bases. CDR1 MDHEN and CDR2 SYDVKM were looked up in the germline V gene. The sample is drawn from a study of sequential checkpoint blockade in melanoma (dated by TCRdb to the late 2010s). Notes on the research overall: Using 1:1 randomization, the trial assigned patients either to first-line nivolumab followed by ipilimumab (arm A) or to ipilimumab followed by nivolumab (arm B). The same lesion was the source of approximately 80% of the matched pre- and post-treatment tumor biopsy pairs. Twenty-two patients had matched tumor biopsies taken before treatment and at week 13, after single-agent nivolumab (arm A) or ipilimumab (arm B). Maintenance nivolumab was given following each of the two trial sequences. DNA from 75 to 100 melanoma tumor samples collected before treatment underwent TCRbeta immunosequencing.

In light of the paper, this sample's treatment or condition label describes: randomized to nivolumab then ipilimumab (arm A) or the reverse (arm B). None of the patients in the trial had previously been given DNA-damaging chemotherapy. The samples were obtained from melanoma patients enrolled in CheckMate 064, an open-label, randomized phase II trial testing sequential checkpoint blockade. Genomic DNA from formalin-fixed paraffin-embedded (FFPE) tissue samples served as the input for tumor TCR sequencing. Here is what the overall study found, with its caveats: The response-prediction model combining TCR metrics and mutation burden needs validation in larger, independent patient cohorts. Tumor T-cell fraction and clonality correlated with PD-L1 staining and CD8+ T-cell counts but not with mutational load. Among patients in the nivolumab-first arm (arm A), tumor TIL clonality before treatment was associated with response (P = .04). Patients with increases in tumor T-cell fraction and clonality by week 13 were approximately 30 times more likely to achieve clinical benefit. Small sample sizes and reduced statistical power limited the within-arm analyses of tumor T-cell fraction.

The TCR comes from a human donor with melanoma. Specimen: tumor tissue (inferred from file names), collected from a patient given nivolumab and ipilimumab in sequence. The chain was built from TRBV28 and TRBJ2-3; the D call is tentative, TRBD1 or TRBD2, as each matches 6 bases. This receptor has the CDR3 CASSLGGSDTQYF. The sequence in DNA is TGTGCCAGCAGTCTAGGGGGGTCAGATACGCAGTATTTT.